Presented here are 3 T cell receptor beta chains from one specimen sequenced in a study of blood T cell repertoires in COVID-19. Here immunoSEQ multiplex PCR was the method, and the copy in TCRdb shows in-frame clones only, minus some. This sample has about 150,000 clones, with roughly 85% found just once. Material for sequencing was peripheral blood. The receptors come from a woman aged 55-69 years with COVID-19, enrolled during active disease.

The gene calls are TRBV11-2 and TRBJ2-7; D gene ambiguous. Per the germline V gene, CDR1 is SGHAT and CDR2 is FQNNGV. CDR3 length: 15 residues. V was cut by 0 bases and J by 3 bases, with 12 bases left in between. The CDR3 sequence is CASSLDGRILYEQYF. The CDR3 nucleotides read TGTGCCAGCAGCTTAGATGGCAGAATTCTCTACGAGCAGTACTTC. The full variable domain, its missing parts supplied by reference TRBV11-2 and TRBJ2-7, is EAGVAQSPRYKIIEKRQSVAFWCNPISGHATLYWYQQILGQGPKLLIQFQNNGVVDDSQLPKDRFSAERLKGVDSTLKIQPAKLEDSAVYLCASSLDGRILYEQYFGPGTRLTVT.

The rearrangement links TRBV5-4 to TRBJ1-2, with 9 bases fitting TRBD1. The J segment lost 6 bases and the V segment lost 4 bases, leaving 1 base of the junction unmatched. The length of the CDR3 is 12 residues. Per germline, CDR1 SGHNT and CDR2 YYREEE (reference sequence). The CDR3 region is CASSRDRDGYTF. The CDR3 DNA follows: TGTGCCAGCAGCAGGGACAGGGATGGCTACACCTTC.

This rearrangement joins TRBV7-8 to TRBJ2-5; TRBD2 might be the D (5 bases). The CDR3 is 16 residues long. V lost 3 bases to trimming and J lost 0 bases, with 14 bases between them. The germline CDR1 and CDR2 sequences are SGHVS and FQNEAQ. DNA of the CDR3: TGTGCCAGCAGCTTGGGAGCTACTGGTTACCAAGAGACCCAGTACTTC. The encoded protein is CASSLGATGYQETQYF.